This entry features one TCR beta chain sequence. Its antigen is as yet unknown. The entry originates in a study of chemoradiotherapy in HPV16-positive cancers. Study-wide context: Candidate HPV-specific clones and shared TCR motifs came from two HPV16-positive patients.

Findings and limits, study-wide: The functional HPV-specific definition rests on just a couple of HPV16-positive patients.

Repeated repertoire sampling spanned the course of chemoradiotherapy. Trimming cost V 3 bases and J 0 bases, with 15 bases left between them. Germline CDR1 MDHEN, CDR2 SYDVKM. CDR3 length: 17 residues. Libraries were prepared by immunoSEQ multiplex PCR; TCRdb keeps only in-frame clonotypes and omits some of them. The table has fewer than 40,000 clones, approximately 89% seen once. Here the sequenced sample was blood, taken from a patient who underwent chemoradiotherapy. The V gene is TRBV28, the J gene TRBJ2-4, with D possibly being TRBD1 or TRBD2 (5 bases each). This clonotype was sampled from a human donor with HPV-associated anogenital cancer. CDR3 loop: CASSFSGLRGAKNIQYF. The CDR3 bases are TGTGCCAGCAGTTTTTCTGGCTTGAGGGGAGCCAAAAACATTCAGTACTTC.